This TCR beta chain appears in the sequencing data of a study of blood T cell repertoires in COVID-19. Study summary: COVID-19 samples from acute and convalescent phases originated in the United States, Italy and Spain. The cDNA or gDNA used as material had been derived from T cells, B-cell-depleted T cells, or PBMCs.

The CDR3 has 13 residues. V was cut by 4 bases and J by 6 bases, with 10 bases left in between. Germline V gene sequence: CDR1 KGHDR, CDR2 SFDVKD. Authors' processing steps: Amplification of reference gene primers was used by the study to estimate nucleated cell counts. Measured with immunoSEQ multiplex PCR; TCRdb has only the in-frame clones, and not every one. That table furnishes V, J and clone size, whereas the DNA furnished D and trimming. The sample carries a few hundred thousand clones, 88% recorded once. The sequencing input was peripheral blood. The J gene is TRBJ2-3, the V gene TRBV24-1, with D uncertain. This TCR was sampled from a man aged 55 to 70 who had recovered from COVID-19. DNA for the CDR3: TGTGCCACCAGTGACACACCAGCGGATACGCAGTATTTT. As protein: CATSDTPADTQYF.